This T cell receptor beta chain was captured by sequencing in a study of blood T cell repertoires in COVID-19. In the authors' workflow: By means of reference gene primer amplification, nucleated cell counts were estimated. Libraries were prepared by immunoSEQ multiplex PCR; TCRdb keeps only in-frame clonotypes and omits some of them. V and J calls and clone size are copied from that table; D and trimming were computed from the DNA. Of 150,000 to 200,000 clones listed, approximately 85% were seen once; the top ten hold roughly 8.2%. With V trimmed by 4 bases and J by 4 bases, 5 bases remained unmatched. The length of the CDR3 is 16 residues. Looked up from germline, CDR1 is LGHDT and CDR2 is YNNKEL (reference sequence).

This sequence originates from a woman aged 60-70 years with acute or convalescent COVID-19. Specimen: peripheral blood. The V gene is TRBV3-1 (or the pseudogene TRBV3-2), the J gene TRBJ2-2; 11 bases are shared with TRBD1. CDR3 region: CASSLGQGATTGELFF. The CDR3 nucleotides are TGTGCCAGCAGCCTTGGACAGGGGGCTACCACCGGGGAGCTGTTTTTT.